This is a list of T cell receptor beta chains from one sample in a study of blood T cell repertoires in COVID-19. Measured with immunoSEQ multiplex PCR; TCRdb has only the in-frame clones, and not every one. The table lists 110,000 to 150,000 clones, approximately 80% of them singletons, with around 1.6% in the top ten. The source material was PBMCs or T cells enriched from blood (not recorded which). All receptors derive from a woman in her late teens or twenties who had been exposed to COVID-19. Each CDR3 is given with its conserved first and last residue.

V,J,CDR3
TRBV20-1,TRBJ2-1,CSARRQPEQFF
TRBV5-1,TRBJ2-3,CASSLGAFTDTQYF
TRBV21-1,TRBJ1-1,CASSKGRPGMVEVTEAFF
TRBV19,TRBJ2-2,CASSNGQGAGTGELFF
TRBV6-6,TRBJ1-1,CASSLGQGGTEAFF
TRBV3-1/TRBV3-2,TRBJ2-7,CASSRLAGAYEQYF
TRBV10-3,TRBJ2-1,CAISEGLAGAYNEQFF
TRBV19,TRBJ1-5,CASSIWAGSNQPQHF
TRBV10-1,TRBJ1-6,CASSDPGGGRSPLHF
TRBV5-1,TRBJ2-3,CASSLTSGTDTQYF
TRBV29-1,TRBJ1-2,CSVEPRRGYTF
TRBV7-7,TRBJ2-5,CASSPGLGETQYF
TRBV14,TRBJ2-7,CASSPLTGDEQYF
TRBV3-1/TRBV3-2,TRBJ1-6,CASSQGFRQGNSPLHF
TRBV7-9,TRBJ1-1,CASSRSGDGNTEAFF
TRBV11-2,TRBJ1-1,CASSWIGGGTEAFF
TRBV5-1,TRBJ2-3,CASSHPVITSTDTQYF
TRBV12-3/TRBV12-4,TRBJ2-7,CASSSTEIYEQYF
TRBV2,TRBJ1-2,CASSGQGIYGYTF
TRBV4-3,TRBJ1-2,CASSQQGPRYGYTF
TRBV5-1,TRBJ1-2,CASSLGQGGYTF
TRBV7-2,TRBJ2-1,CASSKAGLDVNEQFF
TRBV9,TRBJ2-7,CASSVGIGLAGEHYEQYF
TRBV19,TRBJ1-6,CASSDRGTDRNSPLHF
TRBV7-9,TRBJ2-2,CASSSLAGVPGELFF
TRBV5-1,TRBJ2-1,CASSLGASGIRYNEQFF
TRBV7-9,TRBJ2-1,CASSPLVGNEQFF
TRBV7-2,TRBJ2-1,CASFLRGQGYNEQFF
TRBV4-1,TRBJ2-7,CASSQLESSYEQYF
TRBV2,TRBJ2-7,CASRGGGLAGEQYF
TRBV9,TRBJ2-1,CASSVVAGGYNEQFF
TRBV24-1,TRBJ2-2,CATRETVLKVVNTGELFF
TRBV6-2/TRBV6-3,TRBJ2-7,CASSPSLTSGRALHYEQYF
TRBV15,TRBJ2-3,CATSRDPGHNTDTQYF
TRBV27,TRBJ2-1,CASSLWLEGNEQFF
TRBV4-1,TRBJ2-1,CASSQTVTGTLGNEQFF
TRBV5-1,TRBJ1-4,CASSLATTGGSNEKLFF
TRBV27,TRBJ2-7,CASSLGPLSDEQYF
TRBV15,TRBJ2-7,CATSTRDRGGYEQYF
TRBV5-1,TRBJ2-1,CASSLSGSYNEQFF
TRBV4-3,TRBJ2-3,CASSRSTPFSTDTQYF